This entry concerns a single T cell receptor beta chain. The entry originates in a study of blood T cell repertoires in COVID-19. The wider study: T cells, B-cell-depleted T cells, or PBMCs supplied cDNA or gDNA.

Data came from immunoSEQ multiplex PCR; TCRdb stores just in-frame clones and leaves some out. The repertoire has around 160,000 clones, approximately 86% of them found once; the top ten carry almost 1%. This CDR3 contains 15 residues. Trimming took 3 bases from V and 1 from J; bases not matched to a gene: 3. CDR1 MNHNS and CDR2 SASEGT come from the germline V gene. This TCR was sampled from a man aged 18-30 years with acute or convalescent COVID-19. The source material was peripheral blood. V and J are TRBV6-1 and TRBJ2-1, with 7 bases fitting TRBD1. The CDR3: CASSETGQSYNEQFF. CDR3 coding DNA: TGTGCCAGCAGTGAGACAGGGCAATCCTACAATGAGCAGTTCTTC.